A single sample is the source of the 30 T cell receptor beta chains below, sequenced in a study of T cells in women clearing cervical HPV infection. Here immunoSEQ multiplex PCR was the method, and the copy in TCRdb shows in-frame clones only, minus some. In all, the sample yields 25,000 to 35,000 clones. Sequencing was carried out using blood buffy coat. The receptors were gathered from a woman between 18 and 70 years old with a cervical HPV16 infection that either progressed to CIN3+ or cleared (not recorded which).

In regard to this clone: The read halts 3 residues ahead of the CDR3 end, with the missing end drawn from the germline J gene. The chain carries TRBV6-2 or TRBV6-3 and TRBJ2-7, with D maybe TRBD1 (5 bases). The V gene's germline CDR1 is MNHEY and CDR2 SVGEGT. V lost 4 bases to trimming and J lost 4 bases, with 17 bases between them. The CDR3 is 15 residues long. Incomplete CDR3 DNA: TGTGCCAGCAGTTCAAGGGGTCTCTCGATATACGAG. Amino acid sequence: CASSSRGLSIYE. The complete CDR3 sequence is CASSSRGLSIYEQYF.

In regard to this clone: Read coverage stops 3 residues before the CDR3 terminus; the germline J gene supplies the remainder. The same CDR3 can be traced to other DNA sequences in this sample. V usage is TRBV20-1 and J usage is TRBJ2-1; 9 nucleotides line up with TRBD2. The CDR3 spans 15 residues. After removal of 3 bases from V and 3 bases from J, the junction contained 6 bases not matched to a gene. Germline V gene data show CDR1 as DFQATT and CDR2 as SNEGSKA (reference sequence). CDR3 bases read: TGCAGTGCTAGGGGGGCTAGCGGGGTCTACAATGAG. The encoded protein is CSARGASGVYNE. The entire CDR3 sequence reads CSARGASGVYNEQFF.

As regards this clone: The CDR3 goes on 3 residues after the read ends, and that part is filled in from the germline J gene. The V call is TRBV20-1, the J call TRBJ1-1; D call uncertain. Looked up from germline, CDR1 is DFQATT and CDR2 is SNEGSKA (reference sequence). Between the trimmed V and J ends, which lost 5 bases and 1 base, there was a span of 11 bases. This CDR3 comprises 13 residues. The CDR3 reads CSAQGSGNTEAFF. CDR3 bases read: TGCAGTGCTCAAGGGTCCGGGAACACTGAA.

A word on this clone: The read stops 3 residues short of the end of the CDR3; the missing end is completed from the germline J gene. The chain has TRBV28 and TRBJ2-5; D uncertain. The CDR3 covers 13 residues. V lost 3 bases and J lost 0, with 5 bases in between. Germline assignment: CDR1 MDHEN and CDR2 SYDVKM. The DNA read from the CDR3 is TGTGCCAGCAGTTTCCCCAACCAAGAGACC. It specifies CASSFPNQET. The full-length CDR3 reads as CASSFPNQETQYF.

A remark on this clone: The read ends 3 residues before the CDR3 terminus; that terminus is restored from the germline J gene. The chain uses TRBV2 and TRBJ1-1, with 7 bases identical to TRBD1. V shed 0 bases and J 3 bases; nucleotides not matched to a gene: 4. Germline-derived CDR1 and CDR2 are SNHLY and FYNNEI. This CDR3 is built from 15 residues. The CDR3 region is CASSEAPQGYTEAFF. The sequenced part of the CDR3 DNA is TGTGCCAGCAGTGAAGCCCCACAGGGGTACACTGAA.

CDR3: CSARDRASPLHF. CDR3 DNA (partial): TGCAGTGCTCGGGACAGGGCTTCACCC. The gene calls are TRBV20-1 and TRBJ1-6, with 9 bases identical to TRBD1. The CDR3 end is not reached by the read, which stops 3 residues before it; the germline J gene fills it in. This CDR3 has 12 residues. Looked up from germline, CDR1 is DFQATT and CDR2 is SNEGSKA (reference sequence). The junction had 2 bases not matched to a gene; V was cut back by 5 bases and J by 9 bases.

The CDR3 DNA, read in part, is TGTGCCAGCTCACCCAATTCTTTGCGGGGGCTCCTCCAAGAGACC. As protein: CASSPNSLRGLLQET. The CDR3 in full is CASSPNSLRGLLQETQYF. The V gene is TRBV18, the J gene TRBJ2-5, with D possibly being TRBD2 (7 bases). The read terminates 3 residues ahead of where the CDR3 ends, so the germline J gene completes it. V was pared by 3 bases and J by 1 base, with 21 bases between. This CDR3 is built from 18 residues. Per the germline V gene, CDR1 is KGHSH and CDR2 is LQKENI.

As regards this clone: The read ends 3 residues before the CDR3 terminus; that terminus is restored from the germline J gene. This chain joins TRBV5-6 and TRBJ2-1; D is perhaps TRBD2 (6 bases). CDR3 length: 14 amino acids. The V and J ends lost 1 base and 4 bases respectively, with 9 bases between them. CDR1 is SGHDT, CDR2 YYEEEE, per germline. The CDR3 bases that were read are TGTGCCAGCAGCTTGTTTAGCGGTTACAATGAG. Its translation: CASSLFSGYNE. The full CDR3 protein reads CASSLFSGYNEQFF.

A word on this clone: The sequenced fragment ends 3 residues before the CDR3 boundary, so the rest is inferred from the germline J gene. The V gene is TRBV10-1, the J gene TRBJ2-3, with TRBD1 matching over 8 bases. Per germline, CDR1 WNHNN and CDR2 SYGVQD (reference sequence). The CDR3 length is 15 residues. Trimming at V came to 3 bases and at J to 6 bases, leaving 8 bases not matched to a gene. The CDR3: CASSDADRDLDTQYF. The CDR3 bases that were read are TGCGCCAGCAGTGATGCGGACAGGGACTTGGATACG.

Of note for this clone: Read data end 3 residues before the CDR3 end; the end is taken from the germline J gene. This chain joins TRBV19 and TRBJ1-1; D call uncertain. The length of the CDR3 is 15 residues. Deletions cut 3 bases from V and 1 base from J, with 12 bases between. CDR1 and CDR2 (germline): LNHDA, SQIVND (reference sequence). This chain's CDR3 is CASSMALLPNTEAFF. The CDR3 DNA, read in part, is TGTGCCAGTAGTATGGCTCTTCTTCCGAACACTGAA.

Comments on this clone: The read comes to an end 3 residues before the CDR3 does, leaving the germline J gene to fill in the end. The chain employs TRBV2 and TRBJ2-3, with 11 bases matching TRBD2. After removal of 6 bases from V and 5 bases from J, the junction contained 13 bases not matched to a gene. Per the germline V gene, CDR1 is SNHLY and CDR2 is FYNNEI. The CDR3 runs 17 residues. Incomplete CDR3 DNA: TGTGCCAGCAGACCCGGTGGTAGCGGGGGGGCCGGAGATACG. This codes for CASRPGGSGGAGDT. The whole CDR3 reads CASRPGGSGGAGDTQYF. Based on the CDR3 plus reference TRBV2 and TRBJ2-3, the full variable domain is EPEVTQTPSHQVTQMGQEVILRCVPISNHLYFYWYRQILGQKVEFLVSFYNNEISEKSEIFDDQFSVERPDGSNFTLKIRSTKLEDSAMYFCASRPGGSGGAGDTQYFGPGTRLTVL.

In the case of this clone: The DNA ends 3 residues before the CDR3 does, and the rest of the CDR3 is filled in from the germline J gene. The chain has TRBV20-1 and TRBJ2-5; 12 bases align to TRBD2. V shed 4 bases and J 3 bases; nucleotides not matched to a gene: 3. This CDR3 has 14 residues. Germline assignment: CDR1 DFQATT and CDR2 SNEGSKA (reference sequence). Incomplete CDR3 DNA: TGCAGTGCTACTAGCGGGGGGGCCGAAGAGACC. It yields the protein CSATSGGAEET. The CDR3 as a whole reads CSATSGGAEETQYF.

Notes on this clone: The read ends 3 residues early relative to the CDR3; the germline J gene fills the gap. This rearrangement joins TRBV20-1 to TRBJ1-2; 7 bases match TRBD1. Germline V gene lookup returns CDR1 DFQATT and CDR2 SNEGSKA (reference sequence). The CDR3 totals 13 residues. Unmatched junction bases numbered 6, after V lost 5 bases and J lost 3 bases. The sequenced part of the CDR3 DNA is TGCAGTGCTCCCCGGGACAGTGACTATGGC. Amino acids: CSAPRDSDYG. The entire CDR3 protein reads CSAPRDSDYGYTF.

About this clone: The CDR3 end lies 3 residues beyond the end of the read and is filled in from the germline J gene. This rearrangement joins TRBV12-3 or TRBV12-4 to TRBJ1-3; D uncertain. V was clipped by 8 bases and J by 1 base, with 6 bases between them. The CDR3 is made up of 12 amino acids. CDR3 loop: CASSISGNTIYF. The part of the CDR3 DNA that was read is TGTGCCAGCTCTATATCTGGAAACACC.

CDR3 protein: CASGLMDRGNEQFF. The sequenced part of the CDR3 DNA is TGTGCTAGTGGTTTGATGGACAGGGGGAATGAG. This chain links TRBV12-5 with TRBJ2-1; 10 nucleotides agree with TRBD1. The CDR3 end is not reached by the read, which stops 3 residues before it; the germline J gene fills it in. The CDR3 has 14 amino acids. CDR1 and CDR2 from the germline V gene are LGHNT and FRNRAP. V shed 2 bases and J 7 bases; nucleotides not matched to a gene: 2.

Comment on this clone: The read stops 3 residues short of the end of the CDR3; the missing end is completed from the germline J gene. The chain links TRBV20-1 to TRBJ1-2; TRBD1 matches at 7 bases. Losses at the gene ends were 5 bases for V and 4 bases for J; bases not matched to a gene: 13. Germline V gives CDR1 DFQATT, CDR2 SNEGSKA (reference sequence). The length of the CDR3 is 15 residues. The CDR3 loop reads CSAGAPGQAGYGYTF. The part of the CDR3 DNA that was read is TGCAGTGCTGGGGCACCTGGACAGGCCGGCTATGGC.

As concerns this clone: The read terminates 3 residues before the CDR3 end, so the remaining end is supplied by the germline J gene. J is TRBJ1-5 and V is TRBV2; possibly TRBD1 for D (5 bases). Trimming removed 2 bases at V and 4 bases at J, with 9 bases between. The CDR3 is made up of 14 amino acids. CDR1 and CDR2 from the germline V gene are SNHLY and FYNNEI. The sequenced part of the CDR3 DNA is TGTGCCAGCAGTGAAAGGGGCCAAAATCAGCCC. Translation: CASSERGQNQP. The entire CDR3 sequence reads CASSERGQNQPQHF.

CDR3 region: CASTWGDSNTDTQYF. CDR3 DNA, as far as it was read: TGTGCCAGTACCTGGGGGGACAGCAACACAGATACG. J is TRBJ2-3 and V is TRBV19, with D maybe TRBD1 (7 bases). From the germline J gene comes the end of the CDR3, since the read stops 3 residues before it. CDR3 length: 15 residues. Germline lookup yields CDR1 LNHDA and CDR2 SQIVND (reference sequence). Trimming stripped 7 bases from V and 2 bases from J, with 16 bases between.

The covered CDR3 bases are TGTGCCAGTAGTATAGATCGTGACGGGGGTGGAACTGAA. Translating it yields CASSIDRDGGGTE. The CDR3 in its entirety is CASSIDRDGGGTEAFF. The chain is built from TRBV19 and TRBJ1-1; the D gene is possibly TRBD1 (5 bases). The missing CDR3 end, 3 residues past where the read stops, is filled in from the germline J gene. CDR3 length: 16 amino acids. Looked up from germline, CDR1 is LNHDA and CDR2 is SQIVND (reference sequence). Trimming cost V 0 bases and J 5 bases, with 16 bases left between them.

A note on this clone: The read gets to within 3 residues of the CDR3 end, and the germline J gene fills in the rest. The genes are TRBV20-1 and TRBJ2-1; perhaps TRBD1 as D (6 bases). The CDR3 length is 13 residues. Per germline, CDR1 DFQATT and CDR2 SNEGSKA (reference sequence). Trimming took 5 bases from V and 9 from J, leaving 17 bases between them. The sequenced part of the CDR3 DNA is TGCAGTGCTTCAACAGGGAGATTGGGTGAG. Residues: CSASTGRLGE. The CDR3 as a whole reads CSASTGRLGEQFF.

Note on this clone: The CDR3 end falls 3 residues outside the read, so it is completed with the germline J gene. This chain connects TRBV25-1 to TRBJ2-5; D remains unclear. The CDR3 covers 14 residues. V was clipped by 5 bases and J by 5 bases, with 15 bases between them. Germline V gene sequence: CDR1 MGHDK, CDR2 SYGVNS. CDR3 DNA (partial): TGTGCCAGCAGTCCCTACTCGTTAACTGAGACC. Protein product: CASSPYSLTET. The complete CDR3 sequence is CASSPYSLTETQYF. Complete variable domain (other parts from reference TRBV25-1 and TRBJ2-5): EADIYQTPRYLVIGTGKKITLECSQTMGHDKMYWYQQDPGMELHLIHYSYGVNSTEKGDLSSESTVSRIRTEHFPLTLESARPSHTSQYLCASSPYSLTETQYFGPGTRLLVL.

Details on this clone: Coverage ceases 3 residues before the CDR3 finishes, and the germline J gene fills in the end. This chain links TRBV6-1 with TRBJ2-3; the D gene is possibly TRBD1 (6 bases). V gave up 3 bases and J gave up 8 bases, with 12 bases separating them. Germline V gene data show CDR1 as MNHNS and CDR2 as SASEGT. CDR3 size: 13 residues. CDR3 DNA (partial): TGTGCCAGCAGTGACACAGGGTATGGTACG. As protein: CASSDTGYGT. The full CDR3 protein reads CASSDTGYGTQYF.

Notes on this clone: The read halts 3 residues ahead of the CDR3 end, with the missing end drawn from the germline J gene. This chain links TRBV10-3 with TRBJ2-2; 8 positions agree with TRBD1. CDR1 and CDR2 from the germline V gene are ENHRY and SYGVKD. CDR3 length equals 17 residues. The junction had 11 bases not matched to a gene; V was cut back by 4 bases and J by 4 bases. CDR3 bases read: TGTGCCATCAGTGGGACAGGGAGAGGTGTAGGCACCGGGGAG. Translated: CAISGTGRGVGTGE. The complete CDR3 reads CAISGTGRGVGTGELFF.

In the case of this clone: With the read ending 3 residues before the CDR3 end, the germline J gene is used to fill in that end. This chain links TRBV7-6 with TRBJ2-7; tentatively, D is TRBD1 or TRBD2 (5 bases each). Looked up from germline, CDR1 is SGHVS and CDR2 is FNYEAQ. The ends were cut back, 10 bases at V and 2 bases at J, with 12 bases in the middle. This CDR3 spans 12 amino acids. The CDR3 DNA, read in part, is TGTGCCATCTCCGAGGGGCCCTACGAG. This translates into CAISEGPYE. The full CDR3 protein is CAISEGPYEQYF.

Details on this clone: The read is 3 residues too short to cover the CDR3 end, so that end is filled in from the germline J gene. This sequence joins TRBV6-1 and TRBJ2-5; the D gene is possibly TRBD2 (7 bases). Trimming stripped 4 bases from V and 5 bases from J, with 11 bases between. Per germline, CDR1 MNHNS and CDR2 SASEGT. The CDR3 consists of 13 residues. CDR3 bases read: TGTGCCAGCAGTGTACAGGGAGGGGAGACC. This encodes CASSVQGGET. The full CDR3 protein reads CASSVQGGETQYF.

The covered CDR3 bases are TGCGCCAGCAGCCCCAAGACAGGCTCCTACGAG. Protein product: CASSPKTGSYE. The entire CDR3 protein is CASSPKTGSYEQYF. The chain uses TRBV5-1 and TRBJ2-7; D might be TRBD1 (6 bases). Sequencing ends 3 residues short of the CDR3 end; the germline J gene provides the rest. The CDR3 length is 14 residues. The V end was cut by 4 bases, the J end by 0 bases, with 11 bases between. The V gene's germline CDR1 is SGHRS and CDR2 YFSETQ.

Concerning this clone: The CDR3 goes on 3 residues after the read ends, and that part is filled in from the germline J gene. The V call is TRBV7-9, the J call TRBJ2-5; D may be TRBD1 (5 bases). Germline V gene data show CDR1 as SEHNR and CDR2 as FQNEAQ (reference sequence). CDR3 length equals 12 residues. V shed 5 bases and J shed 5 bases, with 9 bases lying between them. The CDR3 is CASSIPGETQYF. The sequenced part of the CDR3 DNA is TGTGCCAGCAGCATCCCAGGGGAGACC.

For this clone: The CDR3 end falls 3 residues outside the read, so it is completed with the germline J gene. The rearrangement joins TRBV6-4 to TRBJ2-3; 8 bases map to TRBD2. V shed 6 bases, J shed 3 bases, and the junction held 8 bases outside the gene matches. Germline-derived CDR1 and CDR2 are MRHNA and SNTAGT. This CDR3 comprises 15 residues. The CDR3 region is CASSLSGGGTDTQYF. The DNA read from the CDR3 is TGTGCCAGCAGCCTCTCCGGCGGGGGGACAGATACG.

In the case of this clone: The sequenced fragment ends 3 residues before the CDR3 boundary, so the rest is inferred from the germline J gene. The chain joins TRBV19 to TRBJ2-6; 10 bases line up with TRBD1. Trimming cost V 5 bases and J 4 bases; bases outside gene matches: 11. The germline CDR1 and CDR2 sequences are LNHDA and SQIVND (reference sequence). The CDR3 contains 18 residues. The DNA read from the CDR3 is TGTGCCAGTAGTCCGATAGGGACAGGGGTATTGGGGGCCAACGTC. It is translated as CASSPIGTGVLGANV. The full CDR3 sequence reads CASSPIGTGVLGANVLTF.

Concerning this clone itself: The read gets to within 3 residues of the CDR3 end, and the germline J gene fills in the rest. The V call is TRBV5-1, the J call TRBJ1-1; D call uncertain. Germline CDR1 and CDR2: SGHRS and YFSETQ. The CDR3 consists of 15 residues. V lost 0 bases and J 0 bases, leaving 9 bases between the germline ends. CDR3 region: CASSLEATLNTEAFF. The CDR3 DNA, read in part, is TGCGCCAGCAGCTTGGAGGCCACCCTGAACACTGAA.